The rows below give T cell receptor beta chains drawn from one sample of a study of blood T cells in healthy people across ages. TCRdb called the 5' RACE reads again in MiXCR, with one record for every CDR3 protein. The sample records about 1.6 million distinct CDR3 sequences, roughly 30% being singletons. The source material was blood. These receptors all come from a woman in her thirties in good health. CDR3s include the opening cysteine and the closing phenylalanine or tryptophan. Each record gives: CDR3 DNA, CDR3 protein, D gene, V gene, clone size, J gene. A D gene is named only where the DNA matches it firmly. The size of a clone is reported for some rows only, either as once, few or many, or as a class for expanded clones.

TGCAGCGGGCGGGACAGGGGGCCCACAGATACGCAGTATTTT CSGRDRGPTDTQYF TRBD1 TRBV29-1 many TRBJ2-3
TGTGCCAGCAGGTTAGGGGAGGGCCCAGATACGCAGTATTTT CASRLGEGPDTQYF TRBD2 TRBV12-3/TRBV12-4 . TRBJ2-3
TGTGCCAGCAGCTCGGACAGCCCCACTGAAGCTTTCTTT CASSSDSPTEAFF . TRBV7-9 . TRBJ1-1
TGTGCCAGCAGCGTAGAGAGTAAAGAGGGGTCCCCTCACTACGAGCAGTACTTC CASSVESKEGSPHYEQYF . TRBV9 . TRBJ2-7
TGTGCCACCAGTGATTCCCCCGGGACTAGCGCCCGCGAGCAGTACTTC CATSDSPGTSAREQYF TRBD2 TRBV24-1 . TRBJ2-7
TGTGCCAGCAGCTGGGGAATCAATGAAAAACTGTTTTTT CASSWGINEKLFF . TRBV13 . TRBJ1-4
TGTGCCAGCAGCTTAATGACAGGGGAACATGAGCAGTTCTTC CASSLMTGEHEQFF TRBD1 TRBV7-3 few TRBJ2-1
TGTGCCAGCAGGGGTCAGGCCTATCAGCCCCAGCATTTT CASRGQAYQPQHF . TRBV2 . TRBJ1-5
TGCGCCAGCAGCCAATGGCAGGGGGAAAAACTGTTTTTT CASSQWQGEKLFF . TRBV4-1 . TRBJ1-4
TGTGCCAGCAGTGTCCCGGTAGCGGGAGGTGGGGAGCAGTACTTC CASSVPVAGGGEQYF TRBD2 TRBV28 . TRBJ2-7
TGTGCCAGCAGCCAAGCCGGACAGGGTTACAATGAGCGGTTCTTC CASSQAGQGYNERFF TRBD1 TRBV4-2 . TRBJ2-1
TGCGCCAGCAGTGAGTCCGTTGGTTATCAGCCCCAGCATTTT CASSESVGYQPQHF . TRBV10-2 . TRBJ1-5
TGTGCCAGCAGTTTCTCTCCCCTACTCTATGGCTACACCTTC CASSFSPLLYGYTF . TRBV12-3/TRBV12-4 . TRBJ1-2
TGTGCCAGCAGCTTGCTCTCTACAGGCCGGCACGAGCGGTACTTC CASSLLSTGRHERYF . TRBV5-5 . TRBJ2-7
TGTGCCAGCAGGGACCCGGACCATCGAGAGCAGTACTTC CASRDPDHREQYF . TRBV2 . TRBJ2-4
TGTGCCAGCAGATCCGGGCCCCCCTACGAGCAGTACTTC CASRSGPPYEQYF . TRBV6-2/TRBV6-3 . TRBJ2-7
TGTGCCAGCAGCATGAGAGGAGGGGGCACAGATACGCAGTATTTT CASSMRGGGTDTQYF . TRBV7-6 few TRBJ2-3
TGTGCCAGCAGCCAAGGATATAACAGCGCGGATACGCAGTATTTT CASSQGYNSADTQYF . TRBV3-1 . TRBJ2-3
TGTGCCAGCGGCCGGACTAGCAGCCAAGAGCAGTTCTTC CASGRTSSQEQFF TRBD2 TRBV7-9 . TRBJ2-1
TGTGCCAGCAGCCAACGGACGACAGGGGCAAGGGATACGCAGTATTTT CASSQRTTGARDTQYF TRBD1 TRBV3-1 once TRBJ2-3
TGTGCCAGCAGCTTATCCGGGGGGACAGTCGGGGAGCTGTTTTTT CASSLSGGTVGELFF . TRBV7-2 . TRBJ2-2
TGTGCCAGCACCGCTAGCGGGGGGGGAAAGGAGACCCAGTACTTC CASTASGGGKETQYF TRBD2 TRBV2 . TRBJ2-5
TGCAGCGTTGAAGATCTCAGGGGAGGGGTAATTCATGGCTACACCTTC CSVEDLRGGVIHGYTF . TRBV29-1 . TRBJ1-2
TGTGCCAGCAGCGTAGGGCGGTCGGCCTACGAGCAGTACTTC CASSVGRSAYEQYF . TRBV9 . TRBJ2-7
TGTGCCAGCAGCGAGCCCCGGGACGGTTACACAGATACGCAGTATTTT CASSEPRDGYTDTQYF . TRBV9 few TRBJ2-3
TGTGCCACAACGAATAGATATGGCGAGCAGTACTTC CATTNRYGEQYF . TRBV12-3/TRBV12-4 . TRBJ2-7
TGCGCCAGCTTGGTAGGTACGGGATTCGACGAGCAGTACTTC CASLVGTGFDEQYF . TRBV5-1 once TRBJ2-7
TGTGCCAGCAGTCCAGGGGGGGTTCATCAGCCCCAGCATTTT CASSPGGVHQPQHF TRBD1 TRBV28 . TRBJ1-5
TGCAGTGCTAGCGGCCCGGCGAGTGAAAAACTGTTTTTT CSASGPASEKLFF . TRBV20-1 . TRBJ1-4
TGCAGTGCTAGAGATCCGCGCGGGAACACCGGGGAGCTGTTTTTT CSARDPRGNTGELFF . TRBV20-1 few TRBJ2-2
TGTGCCAGCAGCTTAGATACGGGCCCCCCCTACGAGCAGTACTTC CASSLDTGPPYEQYF . TRBV11-2 . TRBJ2-7
TGTGCCACCAGCAAAGGAGGGCGTAGCGCGTTAGAAAAACTGTTTTTT CATSKGGRSALEKLFF . TRBV15 . TRBJ1-4
TGTGCCAGCAACGACCGGGACAGGGTTTACAATGAGCAGTTCTTC CASNDRDRVYNEQFF TRBD1 TRBV2 . TRBJ2-1
TGTGCCAGCAGCCGTTCGACTAGCGGGATCCAAGAGACCCAGTACTTC CASSRSTSGIQETQYF TRBD2 TRBV3-1 few TRBJ2-5
TGTGCCAGCAGCCAACGTGGGAGGGTGGGAGATACGCAGTATTTT CASSQRGRVGDTQYF TRBD2 TRBV3-1 . TRBJ2-3
TGTGCCAGCAGCCCGTTGCGGGAGGGCACAGATACGCAGTATTTT CASSPLREGTDTQYF TRBD2 TRBV7-9 few TRBJ2-3
TGTGCCAGCAGTTTAGCGAGTCGGGTGGAGTACTTC CASSLASRVEYF . TRBV12-3/TRBV12-4 few TRBJ2-7
TGTGCCAGCAGGGGGGGGACAGGACCAATCTATGGCTACACCTTC CASRGGTGPIYGYTF TRBD1 TRBV12-3/TRBV12-4 few TRBJ1-2
TGTGCCACCAGCAGACTCCAGGGGATTTACAATGAGCAGTTCTTC CATSRLQGIYNEQFF . TRBV15 . TRBJ2-1
TGCGCCAGCAGCTTGGCCATCCAAGAGACCCAGTACTTC CASSLAIQETQYF . TRBV5-1 many TRBJ2-5
TGTGCCAGTAGTATCTCCGGGATGCTTTACAATGAGCAGTTCTTC CASSISGMLYNEQFF . TRBV19 . TRBJ2-1
TGCAGTGCTAGCCCCCGGGTCACTGAAGCTTTCTTT CSASPRVTEAFF . TRBV20-1 few TRBJ1-1
TGTGCCACTACCGACAGGGGGCGCGGAGAGACCCAGTACTTC CATTDRGRGETQYF TRBD1 TRBV12-3/TRBV12-4 . TRBJ2-5
TGTGCCAGCAGTTTCCGGGACAGGGAAACAGATACGCAGTATTTT CASSFRDRETDTQYF TRBD1 TRBV12-3/TRBV12-4 few TRBJ2-3
TGTGCCAGCAGTGGAAATTCGGGATCCCTGGGTGAAAAACTGTTTTTT CASSGNSGSLGEKLFF . TRBV25-1 . TRBJ1-4
TGCGCCAGCAGCTGGGGGACACGACGAGAGACCCAGTACTTC CASSWGTRRETQYF . TRBV5-1 . TRBJ2-5